This passage covers 8 T cell receptor beta chains from one sample sequenced in a study of breast tumors, draining lymph nodes, adjacent tissues. Samples came from axillary lymph nodes draining the breast cancer. TCRdb recomputed calls from the multiplex PCR reads with MiXCR, one row per CDR3 protein. The sample shows 200,000 to 300,000 distinct CDR3 sequences, under 35% of them seen only once. The specimen sequenced was axillary lymph node tissue. Receptors were obtained from a female donor with breast cancer. Some clones in this sample may be carry-over from other donors' samples.

This clonotype has only a few counts. The rearrangement uses TRBV25-1 and TRBJ1-6; a weak D match, TRBD1 (5 bases). V lost 6 bases to trimming and J lost 6 bases, with 12 bases between them. This CDR3 region has 14 residues. Germline V lookup: CDR1 MGHDK, CDR2 SYGVNS. CDR3: CASRDRGSNSPLHF. The CDR3 region has the DNA TGTGCCAGCAGAGATCGGGGCAGTAATTCACCCCTCCACTTT.

This clonotype has at least ten counts. This chain connects TRBV10-3 to TRBJ2-2, with a tentative D call TRBD2 (5 bases). CDR1 and CDR2 (germline): ENHRY, SYGVKD. The CDR3 contains 14 residues. Trimming removed 4 bases at V and 2 bases at J, with 8 bases between. CDR3 amino acids: CAISGLANTGELFF. As DNA, the CDR3 is TGTGCCATCAGTGGGCTAGCAAACACCGGGGAGCTGTTTTTT.

The chain links TRBV19 to TRBJ2-3; D may be TRBD2 (5 bases). The CDR3 totals 18 residues. Germline CDR1 is LNHDA and CDR2 is SQIVND (reference sequence). The germline V and J ends were trimmed by 3 bases and 4 bases, with 23 bases remaining between them. The CDR3 sequence is CASSIGTTPGILPDTQYF. Written as DNA, the CDR3 is TGTGCCAGTAGTATCGGCACCACCCCCGGGATCTTACCAGATACGCAGTATTTT.

Ten or more counts support this clonotype. The CDR3 loop reads CASSLGSRSYGYGYTF. The DNA of the CDR3 is TGTGCCAGCAGCTTAGGGTCTCGGTCTTACGGCTATGGCTACACCTTC. This chain links TRBV7-8 with TRBJ1-2; unclear D gene. The V gene lost 1 base and the J gene lost 4 bases, with 16 bases spanning the gap. The CDR3 consists of 16 residues. Germline lookup yields CDR1 SGHVS and CDR2 FQNEAQ.

This clonotype was counted only a few times. The rearrangement joins TRBV27 to TRBJ2-3; 10 bases fit TRBD2. Germline V gives CDR1 MNHEY, CDR2 SMNVEV (reference sequence). The length of the CDR3 is 17 residues. V gave up 0 bases and J gave up 2 bases; unmatched junction bases: 5. For the CDR3, the DNA is TGTGCCAGCAGTTTATCCAGGACTAGCGGCCTCACAGATACGCAGTATTTT. Translation: CASSLSRTSGLTDTQYF.

This clonotype rates as medium-sized. The CDR3 spells CASSPGLEIGELFF. CDR3 nucleotide sequence: TGTGCCAGCAGCCCTGGACTAGAGATCGGGGAGCTGTTTTTT. The V call is TRBV5-8, the J call TRBJ2-2; 7 positions agree with TRBD2. CDR1 SGHTS and CDR2 YDEGEE come from the germline V gene. The CDR3 has 14 residues. J was trimmed by 7 bases and V by 4 bases; bases with no gene match: 7.

This clonotype was found many times. The chain has TRBV11-3 and TRBJ2-5, with D possibly being TRBD1 (5 bases). The CDR3 length is 14 residues. With 4 bases removed from V and 2 bases from J, the gap between germline ends came to 11 bases. Germline V gene data show CDR1 as SGHNT and CDR2 as YENEEA. The CDR3 is CASSSRVGQETQYF. The CDR3 DNA sequence: TGTGCCAGCAGCTCCAGGGTAGGGCAAGAGACCCAGTACTTC.

The V and J genes are TRBV10-3 and TRBJ2-5, with a tentative D call TRBD2 (7 bases). The germline V gene has CDR1 ENHRY and CDR2 SYGVKD. The ends were cut back, 3 bases at V and 7 bases at J, with 12 bases in the middle. The CDR3 is 13 amino acids. This CDR3 is CAISERRGGTQYF. The CDR3 coding sequence is TGTGCCATCAGTGAAAGGAGGGGGGGGACCCAGTACTTC.